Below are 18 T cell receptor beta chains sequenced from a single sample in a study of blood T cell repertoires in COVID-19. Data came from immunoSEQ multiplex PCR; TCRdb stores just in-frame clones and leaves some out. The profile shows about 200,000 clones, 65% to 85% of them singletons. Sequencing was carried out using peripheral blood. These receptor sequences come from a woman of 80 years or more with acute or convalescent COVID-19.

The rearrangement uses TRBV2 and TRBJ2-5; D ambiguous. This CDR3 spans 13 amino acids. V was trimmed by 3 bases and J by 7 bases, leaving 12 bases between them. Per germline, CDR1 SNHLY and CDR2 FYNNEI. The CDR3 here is CASSEAAPGTQYF. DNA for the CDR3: TGTGCCAGCAGTGAGGCAGCCCCGGGGACCCAGTACTTC.

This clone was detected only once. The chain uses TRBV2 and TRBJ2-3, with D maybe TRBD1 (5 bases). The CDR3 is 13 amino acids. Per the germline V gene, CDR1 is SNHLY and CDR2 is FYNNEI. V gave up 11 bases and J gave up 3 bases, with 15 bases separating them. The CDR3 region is CAGKTQGTDTQYF. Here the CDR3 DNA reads TGTGCCGGAAAGACCCAGGGAACAGATACGCAGTATTTT.

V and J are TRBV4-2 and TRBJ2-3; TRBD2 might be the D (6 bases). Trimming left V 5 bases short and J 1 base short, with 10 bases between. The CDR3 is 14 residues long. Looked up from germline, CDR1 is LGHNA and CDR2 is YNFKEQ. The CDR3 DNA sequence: TGTGCCAGCAGCAGGGGCGGGGGCACAGATACGCAGTATTTT. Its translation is CASSRGGGTDTQYF.

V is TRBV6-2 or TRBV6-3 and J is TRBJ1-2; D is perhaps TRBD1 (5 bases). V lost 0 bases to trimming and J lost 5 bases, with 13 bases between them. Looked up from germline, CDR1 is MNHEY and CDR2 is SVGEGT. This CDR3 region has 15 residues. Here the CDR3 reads CASSYSGTITYGYTF. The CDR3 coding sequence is TGTGCCAGCAGTTACTCTGGGACTATTACTTATGGCTACACCTTC.

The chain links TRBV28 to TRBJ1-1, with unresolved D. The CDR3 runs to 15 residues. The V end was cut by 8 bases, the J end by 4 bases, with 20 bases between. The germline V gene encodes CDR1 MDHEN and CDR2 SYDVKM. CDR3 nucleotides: TGTGCCAGCCACTTACATGTGGCCACGGGCACTGAAGCTTTCTTT. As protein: CASHLHVATGTEAFF. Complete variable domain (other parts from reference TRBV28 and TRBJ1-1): DVKVTQSSRYLVKRTGEKVFLECVQDMDHENMFWYRQDPGLGLRLIYFSYDVKMKEKGDIPEGYSVSREKKERFSLILESASTNQTSMYLCASHLHVATGTEAFFGQGTRLTVV.

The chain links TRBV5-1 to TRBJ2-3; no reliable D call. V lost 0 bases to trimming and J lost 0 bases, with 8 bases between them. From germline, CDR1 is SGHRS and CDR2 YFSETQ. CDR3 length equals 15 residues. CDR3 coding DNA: TGCGCCAGCAGCTTGGGCTCAGGAAGCACAGATACGCAGTATTTT. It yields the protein CASSLGSGSTDTQYF. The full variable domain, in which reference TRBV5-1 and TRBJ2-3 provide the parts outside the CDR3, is KAGVTQTPRYLIKTRGQQVTLSCSPISGHRSVSWYQQTPGQGLQFLFEYFSETQRNKGNFPGRFSGRQFSNSRSEMNVSTLELGDSALYLCASSLGSGSTDTQYFGPGTRLTVL.

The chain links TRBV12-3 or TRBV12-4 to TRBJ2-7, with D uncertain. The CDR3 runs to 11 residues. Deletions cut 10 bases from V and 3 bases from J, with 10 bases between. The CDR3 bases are TGTGCCACCTCATCGGGCTACGAGCAGTACTTC. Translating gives CATSSGYEQYF.

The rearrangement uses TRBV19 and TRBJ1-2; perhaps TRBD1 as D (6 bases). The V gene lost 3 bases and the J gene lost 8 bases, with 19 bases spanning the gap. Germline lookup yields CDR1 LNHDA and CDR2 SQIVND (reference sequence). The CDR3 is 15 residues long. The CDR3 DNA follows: TGTGCCAGTAGTATTAAGGTTAGCGGGGGCGGCGGCTACACCTTC. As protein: CASSIKVSGGGGYTF.

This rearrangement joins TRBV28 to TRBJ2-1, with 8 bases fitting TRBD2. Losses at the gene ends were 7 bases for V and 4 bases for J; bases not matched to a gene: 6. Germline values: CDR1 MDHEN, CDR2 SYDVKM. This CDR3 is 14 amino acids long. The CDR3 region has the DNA TGTGCCAGCATCCCCGGGGGGGGGTACAATGAGCAGTTCTTC. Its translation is CASIPGGGYNEQFF.

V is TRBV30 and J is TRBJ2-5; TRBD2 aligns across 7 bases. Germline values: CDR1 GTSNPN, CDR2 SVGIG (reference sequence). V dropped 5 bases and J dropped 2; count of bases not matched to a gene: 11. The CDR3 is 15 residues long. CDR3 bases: TGTGCCTGGGGACCAGACTCGGGGGGACAAGAGACCCAGTACTTC. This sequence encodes CAWGPDSGGQETQYF.

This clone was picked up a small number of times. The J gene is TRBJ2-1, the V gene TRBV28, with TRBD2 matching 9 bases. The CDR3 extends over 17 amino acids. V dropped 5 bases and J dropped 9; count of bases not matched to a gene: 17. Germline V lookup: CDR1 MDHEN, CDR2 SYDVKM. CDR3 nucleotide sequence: TGTGCCAGCAGTCCTAGGACTAGCGTCCTGAGGAAGGGTGAGCAGTTCTTC. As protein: CASSPRTSVLRKGEQFF.

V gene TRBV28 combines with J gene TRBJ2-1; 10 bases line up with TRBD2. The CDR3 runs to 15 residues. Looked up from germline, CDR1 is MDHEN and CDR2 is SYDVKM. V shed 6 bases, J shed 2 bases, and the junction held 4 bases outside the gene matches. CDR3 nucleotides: TGTGCCAGCAGCCACAGCGGGGGGGCCTACAATGAGCAGTTCTTC. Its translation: CASSHSGGAYNEQFF.

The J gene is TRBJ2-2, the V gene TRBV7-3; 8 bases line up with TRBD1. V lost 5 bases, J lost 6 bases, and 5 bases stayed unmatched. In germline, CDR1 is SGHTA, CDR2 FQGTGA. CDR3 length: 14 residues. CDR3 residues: CASSLRTGSGELFF. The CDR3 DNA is TGTGCCAGCAGCCTACGGACAGGGTCCGGGGAGCTGTTTTTT.

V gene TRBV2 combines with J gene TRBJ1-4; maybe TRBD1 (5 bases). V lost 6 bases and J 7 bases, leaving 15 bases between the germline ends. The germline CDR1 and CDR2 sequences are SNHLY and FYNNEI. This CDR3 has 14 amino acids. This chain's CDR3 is CASSMSGRGEKLFF. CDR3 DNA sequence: TGTGCCAGCAGCATGTCGGGTAGGGGTGAAAAACTGTTTTTT.

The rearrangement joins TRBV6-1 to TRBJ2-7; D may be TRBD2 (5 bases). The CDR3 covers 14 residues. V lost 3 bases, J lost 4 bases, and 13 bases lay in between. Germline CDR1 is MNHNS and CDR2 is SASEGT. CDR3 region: CASSDLAGLYEQYF. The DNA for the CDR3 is TGTGCCAGCAGTGACCTTGCGGGCCTATACGAGCAGTACTTC.

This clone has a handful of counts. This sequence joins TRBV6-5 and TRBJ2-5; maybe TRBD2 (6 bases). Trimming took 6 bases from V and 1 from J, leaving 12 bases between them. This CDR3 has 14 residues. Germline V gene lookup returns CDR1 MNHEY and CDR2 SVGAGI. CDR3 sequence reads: CASRPGTFQETQYF. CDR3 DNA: TGTGCCAGCAGACCCGGGACTTTCCAAGAGACCCAGTACTTC.

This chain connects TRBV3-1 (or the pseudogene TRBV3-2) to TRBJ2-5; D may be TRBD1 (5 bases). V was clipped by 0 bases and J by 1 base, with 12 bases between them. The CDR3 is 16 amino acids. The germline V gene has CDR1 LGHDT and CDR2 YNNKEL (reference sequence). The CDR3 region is CASSQDSDRVQETQYF. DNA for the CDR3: TGTGCCAGCAGCCAAGACAGTGACAGAGTCCAAGAGACCCAGTACTTC.

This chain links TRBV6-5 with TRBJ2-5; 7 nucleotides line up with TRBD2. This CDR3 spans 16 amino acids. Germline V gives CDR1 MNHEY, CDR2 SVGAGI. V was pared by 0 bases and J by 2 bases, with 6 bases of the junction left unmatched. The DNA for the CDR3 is TGTGCCAGCAGTTACTCGACGGGGGGATATCAAGAGACCCAGTACTTC. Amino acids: CASSYSTGGYQETQYF.